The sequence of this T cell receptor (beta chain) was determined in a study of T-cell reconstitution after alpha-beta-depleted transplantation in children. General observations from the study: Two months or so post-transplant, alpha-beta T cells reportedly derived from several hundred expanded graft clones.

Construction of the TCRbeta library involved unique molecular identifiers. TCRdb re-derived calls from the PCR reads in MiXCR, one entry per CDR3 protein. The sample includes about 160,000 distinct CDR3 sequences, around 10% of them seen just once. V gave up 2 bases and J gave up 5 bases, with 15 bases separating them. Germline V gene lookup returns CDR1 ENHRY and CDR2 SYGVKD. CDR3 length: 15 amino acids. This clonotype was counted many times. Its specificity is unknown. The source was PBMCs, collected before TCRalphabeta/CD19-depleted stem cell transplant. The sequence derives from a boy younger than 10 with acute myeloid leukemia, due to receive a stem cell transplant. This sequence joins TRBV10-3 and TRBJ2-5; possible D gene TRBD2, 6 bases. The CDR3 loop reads CAISESPGLGETQYF. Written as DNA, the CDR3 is TGTGCCATCAGTGAGAGTCCGGGACTTGGCGAGACCCAGTACTTC.